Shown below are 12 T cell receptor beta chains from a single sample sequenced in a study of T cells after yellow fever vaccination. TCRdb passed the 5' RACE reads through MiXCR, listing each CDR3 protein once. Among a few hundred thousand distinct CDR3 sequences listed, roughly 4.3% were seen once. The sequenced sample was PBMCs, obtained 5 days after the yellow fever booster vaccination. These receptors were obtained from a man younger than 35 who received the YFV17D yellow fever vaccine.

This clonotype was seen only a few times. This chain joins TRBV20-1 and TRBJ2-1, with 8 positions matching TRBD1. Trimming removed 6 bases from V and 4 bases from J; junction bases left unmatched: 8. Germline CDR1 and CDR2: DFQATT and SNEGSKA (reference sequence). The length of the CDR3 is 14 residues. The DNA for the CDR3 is TGCAGTGCCCCAGGGGGCGCAAGTTACAATGAGCAGTTCTTC. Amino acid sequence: CSAPGGASYNEQFF.

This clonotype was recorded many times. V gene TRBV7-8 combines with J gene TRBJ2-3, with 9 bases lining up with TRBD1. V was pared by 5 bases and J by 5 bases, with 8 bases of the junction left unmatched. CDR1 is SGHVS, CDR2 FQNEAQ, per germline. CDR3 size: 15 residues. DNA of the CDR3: TGTGCCAGCAGCCCGAGGACAGGGGCGGGAGATACGCAGTATTTT. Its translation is CASSPRTGAGDTQYF. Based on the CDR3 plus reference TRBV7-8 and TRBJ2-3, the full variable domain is GAGVSQSPRYKVAKRGQDVALRCDPISGHVSLFWYQQALGQGPEFLTYFQNEAQLDKSGLPSDRFFAERPEGSVSTLKIQRTQQEDSAVYLCASSPRTGAGDTQYFGPGTRLTVL.

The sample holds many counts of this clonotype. CDR3 region: CASSPGGMPGELFF. The CDR3, as DNA: TGTGCCAGCAGCCCCGGTGGGATGCCCGGGGAGCTGTTTTTT. The gene calls are TRBV13 and TRBJ2-2; no firm D call. CDR1 PRHDT and CDR2 FYEKMQ come from the germline V gene (reference sequence). Trimming shortened V by 5 bases and J by 6 bases, and 13 bases separated the two germline ends. The CDR3 length is 14 residues.

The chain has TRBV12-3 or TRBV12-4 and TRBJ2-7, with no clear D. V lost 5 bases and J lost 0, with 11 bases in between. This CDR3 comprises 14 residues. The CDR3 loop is CASSNRYASYEQYF. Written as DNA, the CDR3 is TGTGCCAGCAGTAACCGATATGCCTCCTACGAGCAGTACTTC.

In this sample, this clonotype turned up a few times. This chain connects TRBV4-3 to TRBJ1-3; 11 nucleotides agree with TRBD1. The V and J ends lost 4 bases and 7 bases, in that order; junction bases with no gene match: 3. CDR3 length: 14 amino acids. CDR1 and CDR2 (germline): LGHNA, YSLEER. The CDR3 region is CASSRTGGENTIYF. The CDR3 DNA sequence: TGCGCCAGCAGCCGGACAGGGGGCGAGAACACCATATATTTT.

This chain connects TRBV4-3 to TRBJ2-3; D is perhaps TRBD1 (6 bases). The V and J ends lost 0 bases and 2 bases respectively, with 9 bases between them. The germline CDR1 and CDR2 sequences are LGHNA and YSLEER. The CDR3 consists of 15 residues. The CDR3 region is CASSQDGDNTDTQYF. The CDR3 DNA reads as TGCGCCAGCAGCCAAGATGGGGACAACACAGATACGCAGTATTTT.

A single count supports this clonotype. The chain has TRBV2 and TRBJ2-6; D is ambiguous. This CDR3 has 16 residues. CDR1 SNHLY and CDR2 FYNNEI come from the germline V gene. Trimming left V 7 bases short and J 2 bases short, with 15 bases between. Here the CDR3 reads CASTASRLTGANVLTF. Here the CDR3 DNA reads TGTGCCAGCACGGCCAGCCGTCTCACTGGGGCCAACGTCCTGACTTTC.

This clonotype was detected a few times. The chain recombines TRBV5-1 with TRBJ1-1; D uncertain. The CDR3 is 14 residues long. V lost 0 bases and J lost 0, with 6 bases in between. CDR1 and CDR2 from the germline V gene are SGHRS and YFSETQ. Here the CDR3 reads CASSLGLLNTEAFF. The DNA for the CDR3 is TGCGCCAGCAGCTTGGGTCTTTTGAACACTGAAGCTTTCTTT.

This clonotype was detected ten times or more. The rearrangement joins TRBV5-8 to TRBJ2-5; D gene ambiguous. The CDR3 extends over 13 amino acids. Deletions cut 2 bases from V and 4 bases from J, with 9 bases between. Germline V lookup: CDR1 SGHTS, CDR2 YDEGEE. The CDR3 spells CASSFGERETQYF. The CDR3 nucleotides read TGTGCCAGCAGCTTTGGGGAACGAGAGACCCAGTACTTC.

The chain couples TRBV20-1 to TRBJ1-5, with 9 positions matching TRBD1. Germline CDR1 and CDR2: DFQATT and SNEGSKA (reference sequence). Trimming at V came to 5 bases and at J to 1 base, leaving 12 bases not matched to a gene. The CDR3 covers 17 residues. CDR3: CSAPPDRGFMSNQPQHF. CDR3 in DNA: TGCAGTGCTCCCCCGGACAGGGGTTTTATGAGCAATCAGCCCCAGCATTTT.

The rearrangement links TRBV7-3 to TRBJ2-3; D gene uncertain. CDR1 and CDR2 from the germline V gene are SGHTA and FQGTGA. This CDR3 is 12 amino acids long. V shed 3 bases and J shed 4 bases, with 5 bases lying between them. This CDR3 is CASSFTSDTQYF. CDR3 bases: TGTGCCAGCAGCTTCACCTCAGATACGCAGTATTTT. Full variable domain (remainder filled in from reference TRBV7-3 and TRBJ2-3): GAGVSQTPSNKVTEKGKYVELRCDPISGHTALYWYRQSLGQGPEFLIYFQGTGAADDSGLPNDRFFAVRPEGSVSTLKIQRTERGDSAVYLCASSFTSDTQYFGPGTRLTVL.

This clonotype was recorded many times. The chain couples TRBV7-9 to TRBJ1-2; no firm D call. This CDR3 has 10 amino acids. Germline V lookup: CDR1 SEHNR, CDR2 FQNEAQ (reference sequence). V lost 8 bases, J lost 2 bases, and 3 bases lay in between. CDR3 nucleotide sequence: TGTGCCAGCGCGAACTATGGCTACACCTTC. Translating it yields CASANYGYTF.